This T cell receptor beta chain appears in the sequencing data of a study of human thymus T cells. Thymic samples were excised during corrective heart operations. The CDR3 contains 13 residues. Losses at the gene ends were 7 bases for V and 3 bases for J; bases not matched to a gene: 2. Per germline, CDR1 MNHNS and CDR2 SASEGT. Regarding the study as a whole: Unrelated individuals had highly overlapping thymic repertoires, as reported in related research.

This clone came up once. Its specificity is not known. The data were produced by immunoSEQ multiplex PCR, yet TCRdb's version contains in-frame clones alone and is incomplete. This repertoire shows roughly 120,000 clones, over 85% found once; its top ten account for 0.02% to 0.03%. This rearrangement joins TRBV6-1 to TRBJ2-1; 8 nucleotides match TRBD2. The sequence was obtained from a boy younger than two with a congenital heart defect but otherwise immunologically healthy. Sequencing used thymus tissue. The CDR3 here is CASILAGYNEQFF. DNA for the CDR3: TGTGCCAGCATCCTAGCGGGCTACAATGAGCAGTTCTTC.